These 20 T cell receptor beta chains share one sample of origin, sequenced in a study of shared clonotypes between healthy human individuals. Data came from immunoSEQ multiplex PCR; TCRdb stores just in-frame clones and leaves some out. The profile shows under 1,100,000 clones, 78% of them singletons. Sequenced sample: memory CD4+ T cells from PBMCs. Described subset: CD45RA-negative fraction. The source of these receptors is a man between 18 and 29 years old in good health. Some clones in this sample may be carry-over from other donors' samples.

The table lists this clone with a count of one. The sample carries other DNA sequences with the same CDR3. CDR3 protein: CASSSSQETQYF. CDR3 nucleotides: TGTGCCAGCAGTTCCAGCCAAGAGACCCAGTACTTC. The chain combines TRBV28 with TRBJ2-5; no clear D. Germline lookup yields CDR1 MDHEN and CDR2 SYDVKM. The CDR3 consists of 12 residues. V gave up 4 bases and J gave up 1 base, with 4 bases separating them.

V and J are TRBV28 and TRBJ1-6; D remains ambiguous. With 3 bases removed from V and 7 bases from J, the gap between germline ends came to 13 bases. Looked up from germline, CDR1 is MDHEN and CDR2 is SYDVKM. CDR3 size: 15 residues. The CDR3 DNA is TGTGCCAGCAGTTTCAGGTTGGGTAACAATTCACCCCTCCACTTT. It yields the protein CASSFRLGNNSPLHF.

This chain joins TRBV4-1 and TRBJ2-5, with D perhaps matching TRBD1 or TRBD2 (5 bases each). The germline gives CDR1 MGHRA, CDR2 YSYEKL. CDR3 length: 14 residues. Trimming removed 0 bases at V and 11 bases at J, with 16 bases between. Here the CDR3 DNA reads TGCGCCAGCAGCCAAGATCGGGGCCGGATGGAGCAGTACTTC. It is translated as CASSQDRGRMEQYF.

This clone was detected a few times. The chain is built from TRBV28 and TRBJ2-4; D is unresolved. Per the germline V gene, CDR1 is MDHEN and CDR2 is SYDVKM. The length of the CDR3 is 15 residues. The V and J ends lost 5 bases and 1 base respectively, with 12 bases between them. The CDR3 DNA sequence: TGTGCCAGCAGTCGCCAGACGCTCGCCAAAAACATTCAGTACTTC. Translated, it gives CASSRQTLAKNIQYF.

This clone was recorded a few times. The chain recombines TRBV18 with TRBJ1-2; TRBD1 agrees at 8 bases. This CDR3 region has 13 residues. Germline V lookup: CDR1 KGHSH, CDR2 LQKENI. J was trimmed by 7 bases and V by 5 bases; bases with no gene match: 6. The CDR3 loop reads CASSAGQALGYTF. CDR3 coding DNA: TGTGCCAGCTCAGCGGGACAGGCCCTTGGCTACACCTTC.

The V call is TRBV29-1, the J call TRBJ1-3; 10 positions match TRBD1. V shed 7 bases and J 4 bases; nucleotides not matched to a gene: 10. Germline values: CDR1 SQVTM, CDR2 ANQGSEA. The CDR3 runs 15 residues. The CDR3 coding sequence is TGCAGCGCACAATCCGGGACAGGGGCGGGAAACACCATATATTTT. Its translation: CSAQSGTGAGNTIYF.

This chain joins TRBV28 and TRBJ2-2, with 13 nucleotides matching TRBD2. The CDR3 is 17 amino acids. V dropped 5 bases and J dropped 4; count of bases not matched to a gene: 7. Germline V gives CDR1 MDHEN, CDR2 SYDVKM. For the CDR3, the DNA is TGTGCCAGCAGTCCCCTAAGGACTAGCGGGAGCACCGGGGAGCTGTTTTTT. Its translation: CASSPLRTSGSTGELFF.

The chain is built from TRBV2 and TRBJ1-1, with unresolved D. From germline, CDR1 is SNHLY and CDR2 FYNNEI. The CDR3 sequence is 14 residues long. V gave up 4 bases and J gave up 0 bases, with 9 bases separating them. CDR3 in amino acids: CASSVYSMNTEAFF. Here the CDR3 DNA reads TGTGCCAGCAGTGTCTACAGCATGAACACTGAAGCTTTCTTT.

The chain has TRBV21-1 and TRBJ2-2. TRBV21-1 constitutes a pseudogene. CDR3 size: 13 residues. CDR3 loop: CASSKVGTGELFF. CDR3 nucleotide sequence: TGTGCCAGCAGCAAAGTAGGGACCGGGGAGCTGTTTTTT.

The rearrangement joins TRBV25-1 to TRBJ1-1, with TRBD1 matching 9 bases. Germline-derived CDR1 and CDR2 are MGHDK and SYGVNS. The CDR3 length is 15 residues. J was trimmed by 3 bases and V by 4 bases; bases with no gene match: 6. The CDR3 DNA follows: TGTGCCAGCAGTGCCCCGGGACAGGGCGACACTGAAGCTTTCTTT. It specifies CASSAPGQGDTEAFF.

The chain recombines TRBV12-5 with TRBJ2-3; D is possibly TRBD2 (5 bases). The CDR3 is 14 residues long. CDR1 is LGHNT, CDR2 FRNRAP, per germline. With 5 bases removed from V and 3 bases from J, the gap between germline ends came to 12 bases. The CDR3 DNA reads TGTGCTAGTGGTGCCGCTCGGGGAACAGATACGCAGTATTTT. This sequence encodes CASGAARGTDTQYF. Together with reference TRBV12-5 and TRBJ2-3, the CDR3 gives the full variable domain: DARVTQTPRHKVTEMGQEVTMRCQPILGHNTVFWYRQTMMQGLELLAYFRNRAPLDDSGMPKDRFSAEMPDATLATLKIQPSEPRDSAVYFCASGAARGTDTQYFGPGTRLTVL.

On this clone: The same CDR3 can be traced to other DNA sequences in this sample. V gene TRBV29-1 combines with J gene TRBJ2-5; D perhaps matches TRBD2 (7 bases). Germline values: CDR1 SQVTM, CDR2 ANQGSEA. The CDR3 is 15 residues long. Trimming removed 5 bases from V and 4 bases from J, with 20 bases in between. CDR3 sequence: CSVSALQGRAETQYF. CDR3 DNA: TGCAGCGTTAGCGCGCTTCAGGGGAGGGCAGAGACCCAGTACTTC.

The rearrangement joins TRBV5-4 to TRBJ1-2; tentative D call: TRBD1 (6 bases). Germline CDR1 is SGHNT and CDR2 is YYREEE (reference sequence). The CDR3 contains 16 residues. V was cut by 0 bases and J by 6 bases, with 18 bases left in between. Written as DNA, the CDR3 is TGTGCCAGCAGCTTGGGAGGACCGGGGGCTTTAGATGGCTACACCTTC. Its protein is CASSLGGPGALDGYTF.

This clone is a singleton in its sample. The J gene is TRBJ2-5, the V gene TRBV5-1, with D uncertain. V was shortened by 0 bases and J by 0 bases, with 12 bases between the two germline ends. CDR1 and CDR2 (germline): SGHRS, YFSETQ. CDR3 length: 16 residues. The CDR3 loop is CASSLEPGDYQETQYF. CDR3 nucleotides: TGCGCCAGCAGCTTGGAGCCAGGAGACTACCAAGAGACCCAGTACTTC.

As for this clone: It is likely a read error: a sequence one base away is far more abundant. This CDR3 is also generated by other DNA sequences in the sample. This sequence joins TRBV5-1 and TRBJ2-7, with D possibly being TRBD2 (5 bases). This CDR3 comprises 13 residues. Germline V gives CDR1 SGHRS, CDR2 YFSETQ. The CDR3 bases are TGCGCCAGTAGCTTCGATAGCGCCTACGAGCAGTACTTC. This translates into CASSFDSAYEQYF.

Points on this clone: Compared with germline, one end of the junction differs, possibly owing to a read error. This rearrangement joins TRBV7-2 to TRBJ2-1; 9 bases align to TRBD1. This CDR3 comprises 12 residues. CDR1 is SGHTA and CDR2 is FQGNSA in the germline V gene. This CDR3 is CACRDRDDEQFF. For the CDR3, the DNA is TGTGCCTGCAGGGACAGGGACGATGAGCAGTTCTTC.

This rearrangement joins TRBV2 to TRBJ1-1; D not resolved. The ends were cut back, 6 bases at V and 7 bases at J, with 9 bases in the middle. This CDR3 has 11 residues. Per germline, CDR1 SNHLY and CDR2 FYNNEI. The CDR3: CASRATDEAFF. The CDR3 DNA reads TGTGCCAGCAGGGCGACGGATGAAGCTTTCTTT.

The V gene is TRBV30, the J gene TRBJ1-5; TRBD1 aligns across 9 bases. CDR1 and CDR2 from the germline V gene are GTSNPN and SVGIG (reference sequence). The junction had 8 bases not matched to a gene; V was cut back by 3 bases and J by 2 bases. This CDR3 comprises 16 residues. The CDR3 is CAWSPGQGWGNQPQHF. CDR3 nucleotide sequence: TGTGCCTGGAGCCCGGGACAGGGATGGGGCAATCAGCCCCAGCATTTT. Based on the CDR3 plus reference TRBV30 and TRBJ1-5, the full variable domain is SQTIHQWPATLVQPVGSPLSLECTVEGTSNPNLYWYRQAAGRGLQLLFYSVGIGQISSEVPQNLSASRPQDRQFILSSKKLLLSDSGFYLCAWSPGQGWGNQPQHFGDGTRLSIL.

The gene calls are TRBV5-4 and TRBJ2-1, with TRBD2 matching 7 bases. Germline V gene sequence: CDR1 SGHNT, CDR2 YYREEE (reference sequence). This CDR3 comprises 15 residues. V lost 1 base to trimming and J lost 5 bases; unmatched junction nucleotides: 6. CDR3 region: CASSLSSGKNNEQFF. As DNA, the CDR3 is TGTGCCAGCAGCTTGTCAAGCGGGAAGAACAATGAGCAGTTCTTC.

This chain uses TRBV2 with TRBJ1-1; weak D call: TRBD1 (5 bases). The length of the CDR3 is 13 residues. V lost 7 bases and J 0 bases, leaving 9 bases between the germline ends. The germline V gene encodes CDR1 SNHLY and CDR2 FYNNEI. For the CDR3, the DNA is TGTGCCAGCATGACAGCTTTGAACACTGAAGCTTTCTTT. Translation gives CASMTALNTEAFF. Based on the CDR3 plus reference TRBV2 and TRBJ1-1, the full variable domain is EPEVTQTPSHQVTQMGQEVILRCVPISNHLYFYWYRQILGQKVEFLVSFYNNEISEKSEIFDDQFSVERPDGSNFTLKIRSTKLEDSAMYFCASMTALNTEAFFGQGTRLTVV.